This is a list of T cell receptor beta chains from one sample in a study of technical replicates of blood from a handful of donors. Assay used: immunoSEQ multiplex PCR; TCRdb lists only in-frame clones, some missing. The sample yields more than 90,000 clones, 85% to 95% seen once. The sequenced sample was T cells isolated from PBMCs. The source is a human donor in good health. The CDR3 runs from the conserved cysteine through the conserved F or W. A D gene is named only where the DNA matches it firmly.

D gene	V gene	J gene	CDR3 protein
NA	TRBV4-1	TRBJ2-7	CASSQAPGSYEQYF
TRBD1	TRBV25-1	TRBJ2-2	CASKAPGQGSGELFF
NA	TRBV6-5	TRBJ1-5	CASSNVGKQPQHF
NA	TRBV6-6	TRBJ2-7	CASSLTTNEQYF
NA	TRBV5-8	TRBJ1-1	CASTAPGGYVNTEAFF
TRBD2	TRBV7-9	TRBJ2-3	CASSSGGSTDTQYF
NA	TRBV11-3	TRBJ1-2	CASSFTGVNYGYTF
NA	TRBV6-1	TRBJ2-5	CASINWSGRETQYF
TRBD1	TRBV18	TRBJ2-7	CASSLGQGLGNEQYF
NA	TRBV11-3	TRBJ1-4	CASSLGQNEKLFF
NA	TRBV27	TRBJ2-1	CASSYDQRNEQFF
NA	TRBV6-1	TRBJ2-7	CASSATGFYEQYF
NA	TRBV11-3	TRBJ1-1	CASSVQENTEAFF
NA	TRBV20-1	TRBJ1-1	CSAPRGLEAFF
TRBD1	TRBV7-2	TRBJ2-1	CASSWAGQVYNEQFF
TRBD1	TRBV6-4	TRBJ1-1	CASSGNRGAFF
TRBD2	TRBV2	TRBJ2-3	CASSPGLAEFTDTQYF
NA	TRBV7-9	TRBJ2-6	CATQMIAENSGANVLTF
NA	TRBV5-1	TRBJ1-3	CASSLGGSSSSGNTIYF
NA	TRBV7-2	TRBJ2-5	CASTRRSEETQYF
TRBD1	TRBV28	TRBJ2-5	CASSYESHRGRETQYF
NA	TRBV5-4	TRBJ1-1	CASSLEEHTEAFF
NA	TRBV9	TRBJ1-3	CASSPLTGIPIYF
NA	TRBV10-3	TRBJ1-2	CAISDGGNYGYTF
TRBD1	TRBV4-3	TRBJ1-6	CASSQVLGTGNNSPLHF
NA	TRBV28	TRBJ2-1	CASILFHNEQFF
NA	TRBV27	TRBJ2-7	CASSYAGGLYEQYF
NA	TRBV19	TRBJ1-4	CASTRGAGEKLFF
NA	TRBV5-1	TRBJ1-1	CASSKEGRVTEAFF
NA	TRBV7-6	TRBJ2-5	CASSLIEDQETQYF
NA	TRBV28	TRBJ2-7	CASSFGRSGYEQYF
NA	TRBV4-1	TRBJ1-3	CASSQVGGLRGNTIYF
NA	TRBV5-1	TRBJ1-1	CASSLAQGPTEAFF
NA	TRBV5-1	TRBJ2-7	CASSLAAGYEQYF
TRBD1	TRBV10-3	TRBJ1-2	CAIKPGQGYGYTF
TRBD1	TRBV27	TRBJ2-5	CASRGGTGDAGGTQYF
NA	TRBV4-2	TRBJ2-7	CASSQGKGREQYF
TRBD1	TRBV18	TRBJ2-6	CASSLGRGTSGANVLTF
NA	TRBV7-2	TRBJ2-7	CASSSGHASYEQYF
NA	TRBV5-6	TRBJ1-2	CASSLGGVNYGYTF
TRBD2	TRBV7-3	TRBJ2-1	CASSTQASGSYNEQFF
TRBD1	TRBV11-2	TRBJ1-1	CASSLKTGGTEAFF
NA	TRBV6-1	TRBJ1-1	CASSEGRTEAFF
NA	TRBV6-5	TRBJ1-1	CASSANREITEAFF
TRBD1	TRBV30	TRBJ1-1	CAWSYIRDRGYTEAFF
TRBD1	TRBV7-3	TRBJ1-5	CASSTGQGTPQHF